These T cell receptor beta chains were read from a single sample in a study of Tregs in tolerant kidney transplant recipients. Here immunoSEQ multiplex PCR was the method, and the copy in TCRdb shows in-frame clones only, minus some. The sample contains tens of thousands of clones, 93% of which appear only once. The material was CD4+ T cells from blood (PBMCs), obtained 12 months after the transplant. The receptors shown here come from a human patient who received a combined kidney and bone marrow transplant. The graft donor may have contributed some T cells. Each CDR3 is given without its conserved first and last residue.

TRBV5-1,ASSLAHTDTQY
TRBV7-9,ASSPGDYYGYT
TRBV7-8,ASRSAGLPEQF
TRBV14,ASSHPRSSYEQY
TRBV19,ASSIPGLAGGGETQY
TRBV5-4,ASSLAAVRGSNSPLH
TRBV20-1,SASRSQPQH
TRBV28,ASSLGQGNSPLH
TRBV5-1,ASSLEQAYEQY
TRBV7-3,ASSRDTNSPLH
TRBV14,ASSQDHSGRITGELF
TRBV18,ASSPRQGEAF
TRBV28,ASTGGTGNTIY
TRBV9,ASSPRSRETQY
TRBV29-1,SATGEASSEKLF
TRBV19,ASSTQGAITYGYT